The 2 T cell receptor beta chains listed next were all sequenced from one sample in a study of early T cells in non-severe SARS-CoV-2 infection. From the 5' RACE reads, TCRdb called clonotypes with MiXCR, one entry per CDR3 protein. The sample yields over 25,000 distinct CDR3 sequences, 5% to 7% seen once. Material: whole blood. The receptors were sampled from an adult who was a healthcare worker with PCR-confirmed SARS-CoV-2 infection or an uninfected control (not recorded which).

This clonotype has at least ten counts. The V gene is TRBV6-2 or TRBV6-3, the J gene TRBJ1-1; D remains ambiguous. Germline V gives CDR1 MNHEY, CDR2 SVGEGT. Trimming stripped 6 bases from V and 9 bases from J, with 23 bases between. The length of the CDR3 is 15 residues. The CDR3 bases are TGTGCCAGCAGACCGCGCGTACCGGGGAGCGATAAAGCTTTCTTT. This codes for CASRPRVPGSDKAFF.

The chain carries TRBV11-2 and TRBJ2-1, with D perhaps TRBD1 or TRBD2 (6 bases each). The V end lost 3 bases, the J end lost 0 bases, and 12 bases lay between the germline ends. This CDR3 has 16 residues. Looked up from germline, CDR1 is SGHAT and CDR2 is FQNNGV. In DNA, the CDR3 is TGTGCCAGCAGCTTGAGGGGGGACCGCTCCTACAATGAGCAGTTCTTC. Translation gives CASSLRGDRSYNEQFF.